The 23 T cell receptor beta chains reported below all come from one sample, sequenced in a study of T cell repertoires in aging, cancer and after chemotherapy. Amplification of TCR beta used genomic DNA extracted from peripheral blood. TRB rearrangements spanning V, D and J were amplified using mixed TRB-A/B primers. From the multiplex PCR reads, TCRdb called clonotypes with MiXCR, one entry per CDR3 protein. Of around 3,700 distinct CDR3 sequences in the sample, 27% were seen once. Sequenced material: blood. Receptors were obtained from a human donor with a solid tumor.

This chain connects TRBV18 to TRBJ1-1; D unresolved. The germline gives CDR1 KGHSH, CDR2 LQKENI. V gave up 3 bases and J gave up 1 base, with 3 bases separating them. This CDR3 is 12 amino acids long. The CDR3 DNA follows: TGTGCCAGCTCACCGACGAACACTGAAGCTTTCTTT. Protein: CASSPTNTEAFF.

The chain links TRBV25-1 to TRBJ2-3, with D possibly TRBD1 on 5 matching bases. With 5 bases removed from V and 7 bases from J, the gap between germline ends came to 16 bases. CDR1 and CDR2 (germline): MGHDK, SYGVNS. The CDR3 is 14 amino acids. The CDR3 DNA is TGTGCCAGCAGTCTTTCTATGGGGCTGAATACGCAGTATTTT. This translates into CASSLSMGLNTQYF.

This clonotype is large (0.1 to 1%). This chain joins TRBV30 and TRBJ2-7; 9 bases fit TRBD1. Germline V CDR1 and CDR2: GTSNPN, SVGIG (reference sequence). The CDR3 has 13 residues. J gave up 2 bases and V 1 base, and 0 bases lay outside the gene matches. Here the CDR3 DNA reads TGTGCCTGGAGTGGGACAGGGGCCTACGAGCAGTACTTC. Translated, it gives CAWSGTGAYEQYF. Drawing the rest from reference TRBV30 and TRBJ2-7, the complete variable domain is SQTIHQWPATLVQPVGSPLSLECTVEGTSNPNLYWYRQAAGRGLQLLFYSVGIGQISSEVPQNLSASRPQDRQFILSSKKLLLSDSGFYLCAWSGTGAYEQYFGPGTRLTVT.

J is TRBJ2-7 and V is TRBV27; 10 bases fit TRBD1. This CDR3 region has 13 residues. Germline assignment: CDR1 MNHEY and CDR2 SMNVEV (reference sequence). The J segment lost 2 bases and the V segment lost 8 bases, leaving 3 bases of the junction unmatched. The CDR3 region is CASADRGPYEQYF. CDR3 coding DNA: TGTGCCAGCGCCGACAGGGGGCCCTACGAGCAGTACTTC.

This chain uses TRBV29-1 with TRBJ1-1; tentatively, D is TRBD1 (6 bases). The CDR3 extends over 11 amino acids. Trimming pared 5 bases from V and 4 bases from J, leaving 8 bases between. CDR1 is SQVTM and CDR2 is ANQGSEA in the germline V gene. CDR3 sequence: CSVLGATEAFF. CDR3 sequence (DNA): TGCAGCGTTCTGGGGGCCACTGAAGCTTTCTTT. Full variable domain (missing parts from reference TRBV29-1 and TRBJ1-1): SAVISQKPSRDICQRGTSLTIQCQVDSQVTMMFWYRQQPGQSLTLIATANQGSEATYESGFVIDKFPISRPNLTFSTLTVSNMSPEDSSIYLCSVLGATEAFFGQGTRLTVV.

This clonotype came up a few times. The chain recombines TRBV6-2 or TRBV6-3 with TRBJ2-1; 9 bases are shared with TRBD2. The V and J ends lost 8 bases and 5 bases, in that order; junction bases with no gene match: 10. The CDR3 is 15 amino acids. Germline values: CDR1 MNHEY, CDR2 SVGEGT. The CDR3 DNA follows: TGTGCCAGCCGCCGGGGCGGGAGGGAAAACAATGAGCAGTTCTTC. Amino acid sequence: CASRRGGRENNEQFF.

This chain links TRBV7-9 with TRBJ1-6; TRBD1 matches at 9 bases. After removal of 4 bases from V and 10 bases from J, the junction contained 5 bases not matched to a gene. CDR3 length equals 14 residues. The germline gives CDR1 SEHNR, CDR2 FQNEAQ (reference sequence). The CDR3 coding sequence is TGTGCCAGCAGCTCAGGACAGGGGAGCTCACCCCTCCACTTT. Translation: CASSSGQGSSPLHF.

This chain joins TRBV20-1 and TRBJ1-1; 11 bases align to TRBD1. V shed 0 bases and J 5 bases; nucleotides not matched to a gene: 5. This CDR3 is built from 15 residues. Germline CDR1 DFQATT, CDR2 SNEGSKA (reference sequence). CDR3: CSAREWDRGVTEAFF. CDR3 bases: TGCAGTGCTAGAGAATGGGACAGGGGGGTAACTGAAGCTTTCTTT.

This chain connects TRBV30 to TRBJ1-5; TRBD1 matches at 9 bases. The V and J ends lost 1 base and 1 base, in that order; junction bases with no gene match: 5. CDR3 size: 16 residues. From germline, CDR1 is GTSNPN and CDR2 SVGIG (reference sequence). The CDR3 sequence: CAWSGGTGISNQPQHF. The CDR3 DNA reads as TGTGCCTGGAGTGGGGGGACAGGGATCAGCAATCAGCCCCAGCATTTT.

This clonotype rates as medium-sized. The chain joins TRBV11-1 to TRBJ2-7; D remains unclear. CDR1 is SGHAT and CDR2 is FQDESV in the germline V gene (reference sequence). V lost 5 bases and J lost 0, with 11 bases in between. The CDR3 is 14 amino acids. CDR3 protein: CASSPSASSYEQYF. CDR3 nucleotide sequence: TGTGCCAGCAGCCCCAGTGCGTCCTCCTACGAGCAGTACTTC.

This clonotype qualifies as medium-sized. The V gene is TRBV27, the J gene TRBJ1-6; no reliable D call. V was shortened by 5 bases and J by 7 bases, with 6 bases between the two germline ends. CDR1 and CDR2 (germline): MNHEY, SMNVEV (reference sequence). This CDR3 has 12 amino acids. The CDR3 nucleotides are TGTGCCAGCAGTCAAGGGAATTCACCCCTCCACTTT. It codes for CASSQGNSPLHF.

In this sample, this clonotype is medium-sized. This sequence joins TRBV11-2 and TRBJ2-7; D possibly matches TRBD1 or TRBD2 (6 bases each). From germline, CDR1 is SGHAT and CDR2 FQNNGV. CDR3 length: 15 residues. Trimming took off 1 base at V and 4 bases at J, with 14 bases between the two ends. CDR3 amino acids: CASSLVRGQWYEQYF. The DNA for the CDR3 is TGTGCCAGCAGCTTAGTCCGGGGGCAGTGGTACGAGCAGTACTTC.

V usage is TRBV7-9 and J usage is TRBJ2-1; the match to TRBD2 covers 8 bases. This CDR3 has 16 amino acids. Looked up from germline, CDR1 is SEHNR and CDR2 is FQNEAQ (reference sequence). V was pared by 4 bases and J by 5 bases, with 10 bases of the junction left unmatched. CDR3 sequence: CASSSTSAIYHNEQFF. The DNA of the CDR3 is TGTGCCAGCAGCTCGACTAGCGCCATCTACCACAATGAGCAGTTCTTC.

The chain recombines TRBV13 with TRBJ2-3; 9 bases agree with TRBD2. Germline V gives CDR1 PRHDT, CDR2 FYEKMQ (reference sequence). The CDR3 consists of 19 residues. With V trimmed by 5 bases and J by 3 bases, 18 bases remained unmatched. The CDR3 is CASSPRGRAGGLSTDTQYF. The CDR3 DNA reads TGTGCCAGCAGCCCCCGAGGTCGAGCGGGAGGACTAAGTACAGATACGCAGTATTTT. Drawing the rest from reference TRBV13 and TRBJ2-3, the complete variable domain is AAGVIQSPRHLIKEKRETATLKCYPIPRHDTVYWYQQGPGQDPQFLISFYEKMQSDKGSIPDRFSAQQFSDYHSELNMSSLELGDSALYFCASSPRGRAGGLSTDTQYFGPGTRLTVL.

This clonotype was counted only a few times. The chain joins TRBV19 to TRBJ1-1; possibly TRBD1 for D (5 bases). The CDR3 covers 16 residues. CDR1 is LNHDA, CDR2 SQIVND, per germline (reference sequence). Trimming removed 5 bases from V and 8 bases from J, with 24 bases in between. The CDR3 loop reads CASSPLPEGRPGEAFF. The CDR3 DNA reads as TGTGCCAGTAGTCCACTACCGGAGGGGCGGCCCGGCGAAGCTTTCTTT.

The V gene is TRBV5-4, the J gene TRBJ2-7; TRBD1 matches at 7 bases. CDR1 is SGHNT, CDR2 YYREEE, per germline (reference sequence). The CDR3 has 14 amino acids. After removal of 7 bases from V and 2 bases from J, the junction contained 9 bases not matched to a gene. The CDR3 DNA follows: TGTGCCAGCTCCCGTACAGGGGAAACCTACGAGCAGTACTTC. Residues: CASSRTGETYEQYF.

A few counts support this clonotype. J is TRBJ2-7 and V is TRBV19; 9 nucleotides agree with TRBD2. Trimming removed 4 bases from V and 1 base from J; junction bases left unmatched: 5. Germline V gives CDR1 LNHDA, CDR2 SQIVND (reference sequence). The CDR3 is 15 amino acids. The chain's CDR3 is CASSTIAGDSYEQYF. CDR3 coding DNA: TGTGCCAGTAGTACAATAGCGGGAGATTCCTACGAGCAGTACTTC. Looking up the rest from reference TRBV19 and TRBJ2-7 gives the full variable domain: DGGITQSPKYLFRKEGQNVTLSCEQNLNHDAMYWYRQDPGQGLRLIYYSQIVNDFQKGDIAEGYSVSREKKESFPLTVTSAQKNPTAFYLCASSTIAGDSYEQYFGPGTRLTVT.

This clonotype was recorded a few times. The genes are TRBV4-2 and TRBJ2-2; no clear D. Looked up from germline, CDR1 is LGHNA and CDR2 is YNFKEQ. The V gene lost 7 bases and the J gene lost 4 bases, with 16 bases spanning the gap. This CDR3 is built from 15 residues. CDR3 loop: CASKMDVGSTGELFF. CDR3 bases: TGTGCCAGCAAAATGGACGTAGGAAGCACCGGGGAGCTGTTTTTT.

The V and J genes are TRBV10-3 and TRBJ1-2; D call uncertain. V lost 8 bases and J lost 0, with 13 bases in between. This CDR3 has 14 amino acids. Germline V gene sequence: CDR1 ENHRY, CDR2 SYGVKD. The CDR3 nucleotides are TGTGCCATCGGTCCCCTGGTAGCTAACTATGGCTACACCTTC. This gives the protein CAIGPLVANYGYTF.

V and J are TRBV5-6 and TRBJ2-7; D is ambiguous. This CDR3 has 13 residues. V was pared by 0 bases and J by 1 base, with 5 bases between. Germline assignment: CDR1 SGHDT and CDR2 YYEEEE. The CDR3 sequence is CASSLVDSYEQYF. CDR3 in DNA: TGTGCCAGCAGCTTGGTTGATTCCTACGAGCAGTACTTC.

This clonotype was detected only a few times. J is TRBJ2-1 and V is TRBV6-2 or TRBV6-3; TRBD1 matches 8 bases. With V trimmed by 0 bases and J by 4 bases, 8 bases remained unmatched. CDR3 size: 17 residues. Germline values: CDR1 MNHEY, CDR2 SVGEGT. CDR3 coding DNA: TGTGCCAGCAGTTACTCGACAGGGGTCGCTAAGTACAATGAGCAGTTCTTC. It is translated as CASSYSTGVAKYNEQFF.

This clonotype has a handful of counts. This chain connects TRBV20-1 to TRBJ2-7, with 8 positions matching TRBD2. The V gene end was trimmed by 6 bases and the J gene end by 2 bases; junction bases not matched to a gene: 6. The length of the CDR3 is 13 residues. The germline V gene encodes CDR1 DFQATT and CDR2 SNEGSKA (reference sequence). Written as DNA, the CDR3 is TGCAGTGCCCAAGCGGGAGCTACCTACGAGCAGTACTTC. Protein sequence: CSAQAGATYEQYF.

The V gene is TRBV9, the J gene TRBJ2-7; 8 bases are shared with TRBD1. Germline trimming cut 4 bases from V and 3 bases from J; bases unmatched to any gene: 12. This CDR3 region has 16 residues. Germline assignment: CDR1 SGDLS and CDR2 YYNGEE. The CDR3 here is CASSPRTGYPLYEQYF. CDR3 DNA: TGTGCCAGCAGCCCTCGGACAGGGTACCCGCTCTACGAGCAGTACTTC.